These T cell receptor beta chains were read from a single sample in a study of cytomegalovirus exposure and HLA in healthy donors. The repertoire was sequenced with immunoSEQ multiplex PCR; TCRdb's copy has only in-frame clones and lacks some. The table includes fewer than 150,000 clones, 73% detected once. The sequencing input was PBMCs. The receptors come from a human donor in good health. CDR3s include the opening cysteine and the closing phenylalanine or tryptophan. The order of the fields is D gene, V gene, J gene, clone size, CDR3 protein, CDR3 DNA. The D gene is left open where the match is weak. Clone size, where shown, is once, few, many, or a class for clones that have expanded.

d_call: TRBD2
v_call: TRBV13
j_call: TRBJ2-1
clone_size: -
cdr3_aa: CASSVLAGAYNEQFF
cdr3_nt: TGTGCCAGCAGCGTCCTGGCGGGAGCCTACAATGAGCAGTTCTTC

d_call: TRBD1
v_call: TRBV6-5
j_call: TRBJ1-1
clone_size: -
cdr3_aa: CASSPRGLNTEAFF
cdr3_nt: TGTGCCAGCAGTCCTAGGGGGCTGAACACTGAAGCTTTCTTT

d_call: TRBD1
v_call: TRBV10-3
j_call: TRBJ2-7
clone_size: -
cdr3_aa: CAIGGTGGYEQYF
cdr3_nt: TGTGCCATCGGGGGGACAGGGGGCTACGAGCAGTACTTC

d_call: TRBD2
v_call: TRBV5-4
j_call: TRBJ2-7
clone_size: -
cdr3_aa: CASRSSGTEQYF
cdr3_nt: TGTGCCAGTAGGTCTAGCGGGACCGAGCAGTACTTC

d_call: TRBD2
v_call: TRBV19
j_call: TRBJ2-7
clone_size: -
cdr3_aa: CASSPAGEGYEQYF
cdr3_nt: TGTGCCAGTAGTCCAGCGGGAGAAGGCTACGAGCAGTACTTC

d_call: TRBD1
v_call: TRBV9
j_call: TRBJ1-1
clone_size: -
cdr3_aa: CASSPRDRGGIDTEAFF
cdr3_nt: TGTGCCAGCAGCCCCCGAGACAGGGGGGGGATAGACACTGAAGCTTTCTTT

d_call: -
v_call: TRBV6-5
j_call: TRBJ2-7
clone_size: -
cdr3_aa: CASTAGFNSYEQYF
cdr3_nt: TGTGCCAGCACGGCAGGATTTAACTCCTACGAGCAGTACTTC

d_call: -
v_call: TRBV11-1
j_call: TRBJ2-7
clone_size: -
cdr3_aa: CASSLARDYEQYF
cdr3_nt: TGTGCCAGCAGCTTAGCCAGGGATTACGAGCAGTACTTC

d_call: -
v_call: TRBV18
j_call: TRBJ1-1
clone_size: few
cdr3_aa: CASSPTVNTEAFF
cdr3_nt: TGTGCCAGCTCGCCCACGGTAAACACTGAAGCTTTCTTT

d_call: -
v_call: TRBV14
j_call: TRBJ1-2
clone_size: -
cdr3_aa: CASSQDLGQSQGYTF
cdr3_nt: TGTGCCAGCAGCCAAGATCTTGGGCAGTCCCAAGGCTACACCTTC

d_call: TRBD1
v_call: TRBV5-4
j_call: TRBJ2-5
clone_size: once
cdr3_aa: CASSLDRAATQYF
cdr3_nt: TGTGCCAGCAGCCTAGACAGGGCCGCAACCCAGTACTTC

d_call: -
v_call: TRBV27
j_call: TRBJ1-6
clone_size: -
cdr3_aa: CASSHRTVYTYNSPLHF
cdr3_nt: TGTGCCAGCAGCCATCGGACAGTTTATACCTATAATTCACCCCTCCACTTT

d_call: TRBD2
v_call: TRBV5-1
j_call: TRBJ2-7
clone_size: -
cdr3_aa: CASSLAWGDYEQYF
cdr3_nt: TGCGCCAGCAGCTTGGCCTGGGGGGACTATGAGCAGTACTTC

d_call: TRBD1
v_call: TRBV18
j_call: TRBJ1-4
clone_size: -
cdr3_aa: CASSPTSPGTGGGKLFF
cdr3_nt: TGTGCCAGCTCACCAACGTCCCCCGGGACAGGGGGCGGGAAACTGTTTTTT

d_call: TRBD1
v_call: TRBV6-5
j_call: TRBJ2-7
clone_size: few
cdr3_aa: CASSILGTDYEQYF
cdr3_nt: TGTGCCAGCAGTATCTTAGGGACAGACTACGAGCAGTACTTC

d_call: -
v_call: TRBV5-1
j_call: TRBJ2-1
clone_size: -
cdr3_aa: CASSFQRRGALGNEQFF
cdr3_nt: TGCGCCAGCAGCTTCCAACGACGGGGGGCGCTGGGAAATGAGCAGTTCTTC

d_call: TRBD2
v_call: TRBV29-1
j_call: TRBJ2-4
clone_size: -
cdr3_aa: CSVEERGGGNIQYF
cdr3_nt: TGCAGCGTGGAGGAGCGGGGTGGGGGAAACATTCAGTACTTC

d_call: -
v_call: TRBV19
j_call: TRBJ1-6
clone_size: -
cdr3_aa: CASSIGGSSYNSPLHF
cdr3_nt: TGTGCCAGTAGTATTGGTGGGAGCTCCTATAATTCACCCCTCCACTTT

d_call: TRBD1
v_call: TRBV10-3
j_call: TRBJ1-5
clone_size: -
cdr3_aa: CAISEDFGQDNQPQHF
cdr3_nt: TGTGCCATCAGTGAGGATTTTGGACAGGACAATCAGCCCCAGCATTTT

d_call: -
v_call: TRBV29-1
j_call: TRBJ1-1
clone_size: -
cdr3_aa: CSAKTGHRTEAFF
cdr3_nt: TGCAGCGCAAAAACCGGACACCGCACTGAAGCTTTCTTT

d_call: TRBD1
v_call: TRBV5-1
j_call: TRBJ1-2
clone_size: -
cdr3_aa: CASSLAGQGDYGYTF
cdr3_nt: TGCGCCAGCAGCTTGGCCGGACAGGGGGACTATGGCTACACCTTC

d_call: -
v_call: TRBV11-3
j_call: TRBJ2-5
clone_size: -
cdr3_aa: CASSLVTGSQETQYF
cdr3_nt: TGTGCCAGCAGCTTAGTCACAGGGTCGCAAGAGACCCAGTACTTC

d_call: -
v_call: TRBV19
j_call: TRBJ1-1
clone_size: -
cdr3_aa: CASKALGDTEAFF
cdr3_nt: TGTGCCAGTAAGGCCCTTGGAGACACTGAAGCTTTCTTT

d_call: -
v_call: TRBV6-5
j_call: TRBJ2-7
clone_size: -
cdr3_aa: CASSRDTNYEQYF
cdr3_nt: TGTGCCAGCAGCCGGGACACCAACTACGAGCAGTACTTC

d_call: -
v_call: TRBV4-1
j_call: TRBJ2-3
clone_size: once
cdr3_aa: CASSQGAQGRERYTQYF
cdr3_nt: TGCGCCAGCAGCCAAGGGGCCCAGGGACGGGAGAGATATACGCAGTATTTT

d_call: -
v_call: TRBV15
j_call: TRBJ1-1
clone_size: -
cdr3_aa: CATSSYTEAFF
cdr3_nt: TGTGCCACCAGCAGCTACACTGAAGCTTTCTTT

d_call: TRBD1
v_call: TRBV6-1
j_call: TRBJ2-7
clone_size: -
cdr3_aa: CASTGTASSYEQYF
cdr3_nt: TGTGCCAGCACCGGGACAGCGAGCTCCTACGAGCAGTACTTC

d_call: -
v_call: TRBV29-1
j_call: TRBJ2-5
clone_size: -
cdr3_aa: CSVVESQETQYF
cdr3_nt: TGCAGCGTCGTGGAGAGCCAAGAGACCCAGTACTTC

d_call: -
v_call: TRBV29-1
j_call: TRBJ1-1
clone_size: -
cdr3_aa: CSASYGGAGTEAFF
cdr3_nt: TGCAGCGCCTCGTATGGGGGGGCGGGTACTGAAGCTTTCTTT

d_call: -
v_call: TRBV7-9
j_call: TRBJ2-3
clone_size: -
cdr3_aa: CASSFEGRTDTQYF
cdr3_nt: TGTGCCAGCAGCTTTGAAGGGAGGACAGATACGCAGTATTTT

d_call: -
v_call: TRBV6-4
j_call: TRBJ2-1
clone_size: -
cdr3_aa: CASSKGTQDEQFF
cdr3_nt: TGTGCCAGCAGTAAGGGGACACAAGATGAGCAGTTCTTC

d_call: TRBD2
v_call: TRBV5-4
j_call: TRBJ2-3
clone_size: -
cdr3_aa: CASKPTSGRAEGTQYF
cdr3_nt: TGTGCCAGCAAGCCGACTAGCGGGAGGGCCGAAGGTACGCAGTATTTT

d_call: TRBD1
v_call: TRBV27
j_call: TRBJ2-7
clone_size: few
cdr3_aa: CASSPIGRGWTGVEQYF
cdr3_nt: TGTGCCAGCAGTCCTATTGGTCGTGGATGGACAGGGGTCGAGCAGTACTTC

d_call: -
v_call: TRBV18
j_call: TRBJ2-7
clone_size: -
cdr3_aa: CASSPQEGAREQYF
cdr3_nt: TGTGCCAGCTCACCCCAAGAAGGGGCAAGGGAGCAGTACTTC

d_call: TRBD2
v_call: TRBV11-2
j_call: TRBJ2-2
clone_size: -
cdr3_aa: CASTRRLAGGWTGELFF
cdr3_nt: TGTGCCAGCACCCGCAGATTAGCGGGAGGGTGGACCGGGGAGCTGTTTTTT

d_call: TRBD2
v_call: TRBV7-9
j_call: TRBJ2-1
clone_size: few
cdr3_aa: CASSLLVPGLAGGEQFF
cdr3_nt: TGTGCCAGCAGCTTATTGGTTCCGGGACTAGCGGGTGGTGAGCAGTTCTTC

d_call: TRBD1
v_call: TRBV2
j_call: TRBJ2-1
clone_size: -
cdr3_aa: CASSRTGAANEQFF
cdr3_nt: TGTGCCAGCAGTCGGACAGGGGCAGCAAATGAGCAGTTCTTC

d_call: TRBD2
v_call: TRBV2
j_call: TRBJ2-2
clone_size: -
cdr3_aa: CASSERGGTGELFF
cdr3_nt: TGTGCCAGCAGTGAACGGGGGGGCACCGGGGAGCTGTTTTTT

d_call: -
v_call: TRBV27
j_call: TRBJ2-1
clone_size: -
cdr3_aa: CASSSDTFNEQFF
cdr3_nt: TGTGCCAGCAGTTCCGACACCTTCAATGAGCAGTTCTTC

d_call: TRBD1
v_call: TRBV11-2
j_call: TRBJ1-2
clone_size: -
cdr3_aa: CASSFRGTNYGYTF
cdr3_nt: TGTGCCAGCAGCTTCAGGGGGACTAACTATGGCTACACCTTC

d_call: TRBD2
v_call: TRBV7-9
j_call: TRBJ2-5
clone_size: -
cdr3_aa: CASSLPRTSGEETQYF
cdr3_nt: TGTGCCAGCAGCTTACCCAGGACTAGCGGGGAAGAGACCCAGTACTTC

d_call: TRBD2
v_call: TRBV6-6
j_call: TRBJ2-3
clone_size: -
cdr3_aa: CASSGLGTETDTQYF
cdr3_nt: TGTGCCAGCAGCGGACTAGGCACAGAAACAGATACGCAGTATTTT

d_call: -
v_call: TRBV5-4
j_call: TRBJ2-7
clone_size: -
cdr3_aa: CASSSTGSYEQYF
cdr3_nt: TGTGCCAGCAGCTCCACAGGCTCCTACGAGCAGTACTTC

d_call: -
v_call: TRBV6-5
j_call: TRBJ2-1
clone_size: -
cdr3_aa: CASSYSGRGVGEQFF
cdr3_nt: TGTGCCAGCAGTTACTCGGGTCGGGGAGTAGGTGAGCAGTTCTTC

d_call: -
v_call: TRBV5-6
j_call: TRBJ2-7
clone_size: -
cdr3_aa: CASSFGGQSYEQYF
cdr3_nt: TGTGCCAGCAGCTTCGGCGGACAGTCCTACGAGCAGTACTTC

d_call: TRBD1
v_call: TRBV29-1
j_call: TRBJ2-1
clone_size: -
cdr3_aa: CSVLTGDPPYNEQFF
cdr3_nt: TGCAGCGTCTTAACAGGGGACCCCCCCTACAATGAGCAGTTCTTC

d_call: TRBD1
v_call: TRBV2
j_call: TRBJ1-4
clone_size: once
cdr3_aa: CASSTGGLEEKLFF
cdr3_nt: TGTGCCAGCAGCACAGGGGGACTGGAAGAAAAACTGTTTTTT

d_call: -
v_call: TRBV5-1
j_call: TRBJ2-2
clone_size: -
cdr3_aa: CASSLERGSNTGELFF
cdr3_nt: TGCGCCAGCAGCTTGGAGCGAGGGAGTAACACCGGGGAGCTGTTTTTT